This T cell receptor beta chain was captured by sequencing in a study of PD-1 blockade in classical Hodgkin lymphoma. Details on this clone: One end of the junction is discordant with germline, which a read error may explain.

The CDR3 is made up of 17 amino acids. Germline V CDR1 and CDR2: SGHVS, FNYEAQ. Relapse after autologous stem cell transplantation occurred in every patient, and brentuximab vedotin exposure varied. Measured with immunoSEQ multiplex PCR; TCRdb has only the in-frame clones, and not every one. The sample records around 65,000 clones, approximately 89% being singletons. This chain uses TRBV7-6 with TRBJ2-7; 11 bases align to TRBD2. Specimen: peripheral blood mononuclear cells (PBMCs), collected at baseline. The TCR comes from a human donor with classical Hodgkin lymphoma. CDR3 sequence reads: CASSSGLAARGTYGQYF. DNA of the CDR3: TGTGCCAGCAGCTCGGGACTAGCGGCTCGGGGTACTTACGGGCAGTACTTC.